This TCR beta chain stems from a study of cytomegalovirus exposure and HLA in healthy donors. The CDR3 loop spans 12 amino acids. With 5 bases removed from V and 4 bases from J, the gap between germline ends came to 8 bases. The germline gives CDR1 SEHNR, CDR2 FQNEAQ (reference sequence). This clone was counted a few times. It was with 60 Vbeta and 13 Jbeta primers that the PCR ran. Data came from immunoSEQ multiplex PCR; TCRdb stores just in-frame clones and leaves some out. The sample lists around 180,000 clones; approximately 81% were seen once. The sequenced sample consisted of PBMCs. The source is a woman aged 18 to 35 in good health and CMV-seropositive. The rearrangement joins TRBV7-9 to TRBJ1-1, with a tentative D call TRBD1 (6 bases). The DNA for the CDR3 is TGTGCCAGCAGCGCGGGGGCCACTGAAGCTTTCTTT. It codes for CASSAGATEAFF.